This TCR beta chain was observed in a study of blood T cell repertoires in COVID-19. On the study more broadly: The United States, Italy and Spain provided the acute and convalescent COVID-19 samples. The cDNA or gDNA used as material had been derived from T cells, B-cell-depleted T cells, or PBMCs.

Trimming left V 3 bases short and J 1 base short, with 18 bases between. The germline V gene encodes CDR1 ENHRY and CDR2 SYGVKD. The CDR3 has 17 residues. Per the authors' pipeline: The authors estimated nucleated cell counts from reference gene primer amplification. The assay was immunoSEQ multiplex PCR, and TCRdb's table has in-frame clones only and misses some. The DNA gave D and trimming, while V, J and clone size come from that table. The sample carries 25,000 to 30,000 clones, roughly 80% recorded once. The chain uses TRBV10-3 and TRBJ1-2; D is perhaps TRBD1 (6 bases). The material sequenced was peripheral blood. The sequence was collected from a man between 65 and 80 years old with acute or convalescent COVID-19. The CDR3 DNA reads TGTGCCATCAGTGATCCACAGGGTACCTTCGTTAACTATGGCTACACCTTC. It translates to CAISDPQGTFVNYGYTF.